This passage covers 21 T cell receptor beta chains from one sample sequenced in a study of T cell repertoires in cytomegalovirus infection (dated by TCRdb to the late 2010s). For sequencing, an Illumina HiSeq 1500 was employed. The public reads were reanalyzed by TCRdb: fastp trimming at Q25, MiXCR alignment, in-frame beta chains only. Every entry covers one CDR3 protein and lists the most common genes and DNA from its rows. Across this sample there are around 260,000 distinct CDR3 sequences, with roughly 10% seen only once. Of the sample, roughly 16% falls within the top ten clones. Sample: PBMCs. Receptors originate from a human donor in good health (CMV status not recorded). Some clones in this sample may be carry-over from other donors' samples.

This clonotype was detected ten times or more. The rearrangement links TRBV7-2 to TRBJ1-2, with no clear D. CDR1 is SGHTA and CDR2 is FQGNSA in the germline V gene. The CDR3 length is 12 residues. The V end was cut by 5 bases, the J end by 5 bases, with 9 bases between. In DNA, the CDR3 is TGTGCCAGCAGCCTAATCGGTTATGGCTACACCTTC. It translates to CASSLIGYGYTF.

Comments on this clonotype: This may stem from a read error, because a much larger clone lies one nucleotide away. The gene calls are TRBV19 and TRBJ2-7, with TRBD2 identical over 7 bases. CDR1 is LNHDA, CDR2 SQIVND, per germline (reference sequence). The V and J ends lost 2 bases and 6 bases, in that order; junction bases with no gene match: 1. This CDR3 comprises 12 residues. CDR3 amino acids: CASSIWGGEQYF. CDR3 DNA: TGTGCCAGTAGTATATGGGGGGGCGAGCAGTACTTC.

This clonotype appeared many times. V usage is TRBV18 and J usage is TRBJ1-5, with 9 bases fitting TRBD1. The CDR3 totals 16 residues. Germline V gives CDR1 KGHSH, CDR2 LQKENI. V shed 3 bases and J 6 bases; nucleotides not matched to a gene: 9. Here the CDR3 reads CASSPGQGQMGQPQHF. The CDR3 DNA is TGTGCCAGCTCACCGGGACAGGGCCAAATGGGTCAGCCCCAGCATTTT.

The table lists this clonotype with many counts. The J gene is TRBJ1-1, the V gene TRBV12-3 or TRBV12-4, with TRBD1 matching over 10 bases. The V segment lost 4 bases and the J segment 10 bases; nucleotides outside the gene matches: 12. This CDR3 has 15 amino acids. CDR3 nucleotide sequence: TGTGCCAGCAGTTCATATCCCCTGACAGGGGGCAGAGCTTTCTTT. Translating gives CASSSYPLTGGRAFF.

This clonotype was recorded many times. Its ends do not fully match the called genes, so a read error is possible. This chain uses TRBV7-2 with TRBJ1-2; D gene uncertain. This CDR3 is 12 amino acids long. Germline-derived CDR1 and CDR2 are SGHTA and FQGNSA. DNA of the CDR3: TGTGCCAGCAGCTTAAGCACGTGGACTATAGCCTTC. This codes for CASSLSTWTIAF. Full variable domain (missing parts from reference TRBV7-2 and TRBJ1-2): GAGVSQSPSNKVTEKGKDVELRCDPISGHTALYWYRQSLGQGLEFLIYFQGNSAPDKSGLPSDRFSAERTGGSVSTLTIQRTQQEDSAVYLCASSLSTWTIAFGSGTRLTVV.

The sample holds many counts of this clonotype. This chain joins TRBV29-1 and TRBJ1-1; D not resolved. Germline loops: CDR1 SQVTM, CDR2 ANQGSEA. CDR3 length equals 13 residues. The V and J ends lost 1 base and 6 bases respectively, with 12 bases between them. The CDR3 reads CSVEGGRTPEAFF. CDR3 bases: TGCAGCGTTGAAGGAGGGCGGACTCCTGAAGCTTTCTTT. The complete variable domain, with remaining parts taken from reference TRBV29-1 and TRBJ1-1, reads SAVISQKPSRDICQRGTSLTIQCQVDSQVTMMFWYRQQPGQSLTLIATANQGSEATYESGFVIDKFPISRPNLTFSTLTVSNMSPEDSSIYLCSVEGGRTPEAFFGQGTRLTVV.

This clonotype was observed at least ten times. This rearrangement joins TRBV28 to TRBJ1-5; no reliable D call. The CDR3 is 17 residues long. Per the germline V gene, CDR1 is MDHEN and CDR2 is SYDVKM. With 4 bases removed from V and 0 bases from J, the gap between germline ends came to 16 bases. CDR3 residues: CASSSEDSDLSNQPQHF. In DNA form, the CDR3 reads TGTGCCAGCAGTTCCGAGGACTCGGACCTTAGCAATCAGCCCCAGCATTTT.

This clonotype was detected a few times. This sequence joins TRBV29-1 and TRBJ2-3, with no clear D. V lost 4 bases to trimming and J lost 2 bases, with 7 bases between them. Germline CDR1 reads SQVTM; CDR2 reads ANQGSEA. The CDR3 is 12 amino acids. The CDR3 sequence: CSVVFYTDTQYF. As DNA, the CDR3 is TGCAGCGTTGTGTTCTACACAGATACGCAGTATTTT.

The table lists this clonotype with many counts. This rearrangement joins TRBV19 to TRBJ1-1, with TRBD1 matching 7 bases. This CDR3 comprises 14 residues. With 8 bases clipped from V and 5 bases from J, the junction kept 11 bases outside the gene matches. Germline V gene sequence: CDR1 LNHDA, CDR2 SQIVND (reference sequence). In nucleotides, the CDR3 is TGTGCCAGTTCTGTACAGGGGTCTTCGACTGAAGCTTTCTTT. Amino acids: CASSVQGSSTEAFF.

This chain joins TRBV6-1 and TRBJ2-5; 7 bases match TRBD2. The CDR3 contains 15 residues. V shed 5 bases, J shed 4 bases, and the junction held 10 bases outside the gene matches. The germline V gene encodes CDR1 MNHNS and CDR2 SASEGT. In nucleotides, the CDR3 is TGTGCCAGCAGTCCCCGGGGGGTAAAGTCAGAGACCCAGTACTTC. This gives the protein CASSPRGVKSETQYF.

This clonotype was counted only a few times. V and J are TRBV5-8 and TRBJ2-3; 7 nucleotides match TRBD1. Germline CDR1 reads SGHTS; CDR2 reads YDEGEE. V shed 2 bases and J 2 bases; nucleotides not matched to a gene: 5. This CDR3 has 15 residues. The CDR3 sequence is CASSLRQGITDTQYF. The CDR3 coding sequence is TGTGCCAGCAGCTTAAGACAGGGAATCACAGATACGCAGTATTTT.

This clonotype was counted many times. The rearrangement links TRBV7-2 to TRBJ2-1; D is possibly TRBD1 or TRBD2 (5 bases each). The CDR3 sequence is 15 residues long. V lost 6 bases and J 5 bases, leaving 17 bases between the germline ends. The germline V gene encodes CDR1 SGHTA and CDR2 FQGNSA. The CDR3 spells CASSSGTPGNNEQFF. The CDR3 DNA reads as TGTGCCAGCAGTTCTGGGACCCCCGGGAACAATGAGCAGTTCTTC.

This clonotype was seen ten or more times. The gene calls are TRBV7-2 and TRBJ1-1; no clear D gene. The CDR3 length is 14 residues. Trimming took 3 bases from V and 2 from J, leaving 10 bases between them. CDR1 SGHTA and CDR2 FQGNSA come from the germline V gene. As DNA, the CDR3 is TGTGCCAGCAGCTTTTCTGGCGGCAACACTGAAGCTTTCTTT. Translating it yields CASSFSGGNTEAFF.

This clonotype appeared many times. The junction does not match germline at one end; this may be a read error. CDR3 nucleotide sequence: TGCAGTGCTAGTCAGTTTGTTGGGGGGGGGGAGCGGTACTTC. Translation gives CSASQFVGGGERYF. J is TRBJ2-7 and V is TRBV20-1; TRBD2 matches 7 bases. Germline CDR1 and CDR2: DFQATT and SNEGSKA (reference sequence). This CDR3 is built from 14 residues.

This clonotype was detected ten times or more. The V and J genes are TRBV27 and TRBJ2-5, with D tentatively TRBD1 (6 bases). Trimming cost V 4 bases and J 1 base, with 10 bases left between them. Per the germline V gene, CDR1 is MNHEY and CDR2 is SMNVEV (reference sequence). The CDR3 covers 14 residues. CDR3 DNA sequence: TGTGCCAGCAGTTCCAGGGGTGGCCAAGAGACCCAGTACTTC. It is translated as CASSSRGGQETQYF.

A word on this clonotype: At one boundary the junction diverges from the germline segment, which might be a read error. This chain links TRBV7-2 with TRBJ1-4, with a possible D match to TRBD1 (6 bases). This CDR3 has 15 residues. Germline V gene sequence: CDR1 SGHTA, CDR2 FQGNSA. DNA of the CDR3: TGTGCCAGCAGCCTAGCAGGACAGACAATCGAAAAACTGTTTTTT. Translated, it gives CASSLAGQTIEKLFF.

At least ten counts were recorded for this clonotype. CDR3 coding DNA: TGTGCCAGCAGTTACAAAGCCCGACAGGGTATCGGTCAGTACTTC. It translates to CASSYKARQGIGQYF. The genes are TRBV6-2 or TRBV6-3 and TRBJ2-4; 7 nucleotides agree with TRBD1. The V and J ends lost 2 bases and 12 bases, in that order; junction bases with no gene match: 13. CDR3 length: 15 residues. Germline loops: CDR1 MNHEY, CDR2 SVGEGT.

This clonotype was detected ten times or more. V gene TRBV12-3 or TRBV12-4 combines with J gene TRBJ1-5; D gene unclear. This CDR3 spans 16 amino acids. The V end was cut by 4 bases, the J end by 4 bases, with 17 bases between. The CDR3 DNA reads TGTGCCAGCAGTTCCAACCCGGGGATGGGTAATCAGCCCCAGCATTTT. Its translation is CASSSNPGMGNQPQHF.

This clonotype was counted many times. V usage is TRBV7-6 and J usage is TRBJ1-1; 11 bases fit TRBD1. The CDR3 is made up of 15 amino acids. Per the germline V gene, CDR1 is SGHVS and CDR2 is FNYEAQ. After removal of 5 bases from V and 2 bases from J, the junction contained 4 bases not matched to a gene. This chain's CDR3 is CASSRDRGTNTEAFF. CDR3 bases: TGTGCCAGCAGCAGGGACAGGGGGACCAACACTGAAGCTTTCTTT. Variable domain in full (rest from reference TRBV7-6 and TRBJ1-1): GAGVSQSPRYKVTKRGQDVALRCDPISGHVSLYWYRQALGQGPEFLTYFNYEAQQDKSGLPNDRFSAERPEGSISTLTIQRTEQRDSAMYRCASSRDRGTNTEAFFGQGTRLTVV.

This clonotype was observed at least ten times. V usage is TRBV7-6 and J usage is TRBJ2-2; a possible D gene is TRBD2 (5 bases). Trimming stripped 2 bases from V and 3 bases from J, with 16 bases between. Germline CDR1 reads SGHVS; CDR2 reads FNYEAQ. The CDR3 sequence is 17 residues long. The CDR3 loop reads CASSLLHSARDTGELFF. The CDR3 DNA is TGTGCCAGCAGCTTACTTCACTCAGCGAGGGACACCGGGGAGCTGTTTTTT.

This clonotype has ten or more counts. The CDR3 bases are TGTGCCAGCAGCTTAGACCCCGCAGGGACAGAGACCCAGTACTTC. The encoded protein is CASSLDPAGTETQYF. V and J are TRBV7-2 and TRBJ2-5; D tentatively fits TRBD1 or TRBD2 (5 bases each). The CDR3 contains 15 residues. The V end was cut by 1 base, the J end by 4 bases, with 13 bases between. Germline lookup yields CDR1 SGHTA and CDR2 FQGNSA.